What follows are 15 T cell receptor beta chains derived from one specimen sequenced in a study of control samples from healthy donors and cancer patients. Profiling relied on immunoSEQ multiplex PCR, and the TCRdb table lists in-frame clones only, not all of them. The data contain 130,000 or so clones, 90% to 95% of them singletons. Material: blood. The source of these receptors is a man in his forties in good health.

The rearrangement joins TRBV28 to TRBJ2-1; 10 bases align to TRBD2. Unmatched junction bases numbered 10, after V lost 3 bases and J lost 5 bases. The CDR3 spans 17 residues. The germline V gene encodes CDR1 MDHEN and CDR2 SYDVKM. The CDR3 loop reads CASSLEGAGGPDNEQFF. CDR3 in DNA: TGTGCCAGCAGTTTGGAGGGAGCGGGAGGGCCGGACAATGAGCAGTTCTTC.

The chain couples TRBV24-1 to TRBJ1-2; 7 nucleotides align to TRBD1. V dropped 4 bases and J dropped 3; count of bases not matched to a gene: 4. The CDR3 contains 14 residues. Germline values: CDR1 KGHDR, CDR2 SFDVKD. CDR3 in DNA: TGTGCCACCAGTGACTGGACAGGCGACTATGGCTACACCTTC. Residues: CATSDWTGDYGYTF.

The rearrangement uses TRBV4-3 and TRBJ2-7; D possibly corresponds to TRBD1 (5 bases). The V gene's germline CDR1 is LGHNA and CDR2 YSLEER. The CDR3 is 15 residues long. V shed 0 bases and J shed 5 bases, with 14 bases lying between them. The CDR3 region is CASSQDRQIRNEQYF. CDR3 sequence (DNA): TGCGCCAGCAGCCAAGATAGACAGATTCGGAACGAGCAGTACTTC.

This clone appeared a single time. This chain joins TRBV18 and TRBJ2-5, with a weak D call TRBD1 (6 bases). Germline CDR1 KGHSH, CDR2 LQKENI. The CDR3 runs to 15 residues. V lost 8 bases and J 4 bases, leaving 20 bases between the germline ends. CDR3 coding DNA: TGTGCCAGCCATGCTGTGGGGGCCCAATCAGAGACCCAGTACTTC. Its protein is CASHAVGAQSETQYF.

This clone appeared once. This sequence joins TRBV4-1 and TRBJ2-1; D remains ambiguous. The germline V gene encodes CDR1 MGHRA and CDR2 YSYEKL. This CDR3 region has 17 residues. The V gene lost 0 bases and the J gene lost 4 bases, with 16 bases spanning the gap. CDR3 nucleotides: TGCGCCAGCAGCCAAGATCCCCTACCATTAGGATACAATGAGCAGTTCTTC. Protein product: CASSQDPLPLGYNEQFF.

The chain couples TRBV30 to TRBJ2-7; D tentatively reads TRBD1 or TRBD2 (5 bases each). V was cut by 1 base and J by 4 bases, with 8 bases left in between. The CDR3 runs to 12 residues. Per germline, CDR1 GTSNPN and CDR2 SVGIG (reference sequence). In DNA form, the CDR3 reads TGTGCCTGGAGTGGGGGCGGGTACGAGCAGTACTTC. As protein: CAWSGGGYEQYF.

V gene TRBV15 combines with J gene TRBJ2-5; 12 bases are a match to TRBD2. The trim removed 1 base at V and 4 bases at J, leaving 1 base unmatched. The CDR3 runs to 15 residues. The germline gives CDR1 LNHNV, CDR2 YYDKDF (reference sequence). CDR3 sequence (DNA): TGTGCCACCAGCAGAGCTAGCGGGGGGGCAGAGACCCAGTACTTC. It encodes CATSRASGGAETQYF. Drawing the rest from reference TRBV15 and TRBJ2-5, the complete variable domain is DAMVIQNPRYQVTQFGKPVTLSCSQTLNHNVMYWYQQKSSQAPKLLFHYYDKDFNNEADTPDNFQSRRPNTSFCFLDIRSPGLGDTAMYLCATSRASGGAETQYFGPGTRLLVL.

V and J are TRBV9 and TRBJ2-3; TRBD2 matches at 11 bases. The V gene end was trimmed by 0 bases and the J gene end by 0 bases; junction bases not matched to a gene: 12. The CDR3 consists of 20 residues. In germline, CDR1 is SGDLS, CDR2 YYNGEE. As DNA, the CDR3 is TGTGCCAGCAGCGTAGAGAGCCTAGCGGGGGGCGAAACGAGCACAGATACGCAGTATTTT. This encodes CASSVESLAGGETSTDTQYF.

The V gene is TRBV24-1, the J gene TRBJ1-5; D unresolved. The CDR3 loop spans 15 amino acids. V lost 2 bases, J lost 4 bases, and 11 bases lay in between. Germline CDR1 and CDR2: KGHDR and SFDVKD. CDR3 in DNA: TGTGCCACCAGTGATTCGCTCATTGCAAATCAGCCCCAGCATTTT. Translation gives CATSDSLIANQPQHF.

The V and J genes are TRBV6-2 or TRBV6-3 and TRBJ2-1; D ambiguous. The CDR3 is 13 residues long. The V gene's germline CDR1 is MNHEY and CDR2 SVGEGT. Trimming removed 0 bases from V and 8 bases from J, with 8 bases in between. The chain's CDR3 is CASSYSPADEQFF. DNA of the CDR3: TGTGCCAGCAGTTACTCCCCCGCAGATGAGCAGTTCTTC.

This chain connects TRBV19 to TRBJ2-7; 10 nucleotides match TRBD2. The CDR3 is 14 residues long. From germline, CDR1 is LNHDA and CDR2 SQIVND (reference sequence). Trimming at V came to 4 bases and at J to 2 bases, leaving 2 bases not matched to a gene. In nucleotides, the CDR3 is TGTGCCAGTAGTAGGACTAGCGGCACCTACGAGCAGTACTTC. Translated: CASSRTSGTYEQYF.

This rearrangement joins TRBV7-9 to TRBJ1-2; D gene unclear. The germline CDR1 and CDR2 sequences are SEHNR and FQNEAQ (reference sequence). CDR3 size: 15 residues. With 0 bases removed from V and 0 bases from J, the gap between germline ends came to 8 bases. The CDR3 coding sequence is TGTGCCAGCAGCTTAGCGGCAGTAGCTAACTATGGCTACACCTTC. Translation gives CASSLAAVANYGYTF.

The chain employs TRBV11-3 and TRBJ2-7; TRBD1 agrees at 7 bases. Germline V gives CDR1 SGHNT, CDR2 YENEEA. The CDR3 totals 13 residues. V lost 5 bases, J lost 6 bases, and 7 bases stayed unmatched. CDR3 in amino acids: CASSPRQGGEQYF. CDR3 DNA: TGTGCCAGCAGCCCTCGACAGGGCGGCGAGCAGTACTTC.

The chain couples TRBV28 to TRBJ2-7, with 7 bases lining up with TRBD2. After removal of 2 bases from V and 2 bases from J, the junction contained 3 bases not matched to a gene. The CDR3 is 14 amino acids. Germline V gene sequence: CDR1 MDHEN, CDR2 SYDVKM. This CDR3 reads CASSLAGVTYEQYF. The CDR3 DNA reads TGTGCCAGCAGTTTAGCGGGAGTGACCTACGAGCAGTACTTC.

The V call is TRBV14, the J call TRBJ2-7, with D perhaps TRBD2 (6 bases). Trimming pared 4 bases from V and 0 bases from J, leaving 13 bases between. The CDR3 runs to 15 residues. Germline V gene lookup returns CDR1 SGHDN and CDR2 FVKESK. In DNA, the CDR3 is TGTGCCAGCAGCCTCGGGACGGGAGACTCCTACGAGCAGTACTTC. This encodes CASSLGTGDSYEQYF.